Presented here are 5 T cell receptor beta chains from one specimen sequenced in a study of blood T cell repertoires in COVID-19. Clones were read by immunoSEQ multiplex PCR, and TCRdb kept only the in-frame ones, dropping some. The data contain 250,000 to 350,000 clones, 88% of them seen just once; the ten biggest clones take up approximately 10%. Specimen: peripheral blood. The receptors come from a woman aged 25 to 39 with COVID-19, enrolled during active disease.

The gene calls are TRBV27 and TRBJ2-7; D is possibly TRBD2 (8 bases). The CDR3 loop spans 15 amino acids. V lost 5 bases and J 6 bases, leaving 20 bases between the germline ends. Germline values: CDR1 MNHEY, CDR2 SMNVEV (reference sequence). In DNA form, the CDR3 reads TGTGCCAGCAGTGAAGCGGGGGCAGGGGGGAGCGAGCAGTACTTC. Its translation: CASSEAGAGGSEQYF.

V gene TRBV5-5 combines with J gene TRBJ1-6; D is unresolved. CDR3 length equals 15 residues. Between the trimmed V and J ends, which lost 2 bases and 0 bases, there was a span of 6 bases. CDR1 and CDR2 from the germline V gene are SGHKS and YYEKEE (reference sequence). The chain's CDR3 is CASSLQSSYNSPLHF. CDR3 coding DNA: TGTGCCAGCAGCTTACAGAGCTCCTATAATTCACCCCTCCACTTT.

V usage is TRBV9 and J usage is TRBJ2-5; D is possibly TRBD2 (6 bases). The CDR3 extends over 17 amino acids. Germline V lookup: CDR1 SGDLS, CDR2 YYNGEE. With 0 bases removed from V and 2 bases from J, the gap between germline ends came to 17 bases. The CDR3 sequence: CASSVEVGSGPQETQYF. The CDR3 DNA sequence: TGTGCCAGCAGCGTAGAGGTAGGAAGCGGGCCACAAGAGACCCAGTACTTC.

This chain connects TRBV4-3 to TRBJ1-2; no reliable D call. Germline V gene sequence: CDR1 LGHNA, CDR2 YSLEER. The CDR3 is 14 amino acids. The V end lost 3 bases, the J end lost 2 bases, and 10 bases lay between the germline ends. CDR3: CASSHTGSNYGYTF. The CDR3 DNA reads as TGCGCCAGCAGCCACACCGGGTCCAACTATGGCTACACCTTC.

The rearrangement uses TRBV3-1 (or the pseudogene TRBV3-2) and TRBJ2-7; D call uncertain. Between the trimmed V and J ends, which lost 3 bases and 4 bases, there was a span of 4 bases. The CDR3 extends over 11 amino acids. Germline assignment: CDR1 LGHDT and CDR2 YNNKEL (reference sequence). CDR3 coding DNA: TGTGCCAGCAGCCACCAGTACGAGCAGTACTTC. This gives the protein CASSHQYEQYF.